The entry below describes one T cell receptor (beta chain). This sample was included in a study of radiotherapy plus CTLA-4 blockade in lung cancer. TCRdb's table, derived via immunoSEQ multiplex PCR, lists solely in-frame clones and lacks some. Of just under 60,000 clones listed, over 65% are singletons. This CDR3 is built from 13 residues. Germline V gene data show CDR1 as MNHNY and CDR2 as SVGAGI (reference sequence). V lost 7 bases and J lost 6, with 13 bases in between. The clonotype was recovered from a human donor with non-small cell lung cancer who had a partial response to radiotherapy plus ipilimumab. The sequencing here drew on peripheral blood, taken from a patient treated with radiotherapy plus ipilimumab. The V call is TRBV6-6, the J call TRBJ1-5; the D gene is possibly TRBD1 (6 bases). The CDR3 DNA is TGTGCCAGCAATGACAGGCCGAGTCAGCCCCAGCATTTT. This sequence encodes CASNDRPSQPQHF.